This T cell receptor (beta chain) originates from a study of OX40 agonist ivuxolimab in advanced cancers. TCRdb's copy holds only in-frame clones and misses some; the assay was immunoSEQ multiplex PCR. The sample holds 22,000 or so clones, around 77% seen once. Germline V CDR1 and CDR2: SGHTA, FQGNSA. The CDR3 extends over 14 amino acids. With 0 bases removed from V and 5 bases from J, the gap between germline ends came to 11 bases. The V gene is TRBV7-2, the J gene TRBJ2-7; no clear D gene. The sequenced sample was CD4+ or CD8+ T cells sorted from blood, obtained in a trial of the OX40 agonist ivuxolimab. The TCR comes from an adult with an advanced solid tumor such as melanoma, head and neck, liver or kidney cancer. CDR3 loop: CASSLALALNEQYF. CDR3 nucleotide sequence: TGTGCCAGCAGCTTAGCGCTGGCTCTGAACGAGCAGTACTTC. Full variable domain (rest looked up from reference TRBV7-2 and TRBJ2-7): GAGVSQSPSNKVTEKGKDVELRCDPISGHTALYWYRQSLGQGLEFLIYFQGNSAPDKSGLPSDRFSAERTGGSVSTLTIQRTQQEDSAVYLCASSLALALNEQYFGPGTRLTVT.